This section outlines one TCR beta chain sequence together with its context. Repertoires were generated with immunoSEQ multiplex PCR, while TCRdb's copy carries only in-frame clones and drops some. The sample consists of hundreds of thousands of clones, more than 80% of them appearing once. This sample is drawn from a study of Ad26.COV2.S vaccination and SARS-CoV-2 variants. Treatment denoted: 19 received Ad26.COV2.S at low or high dose, single or two shots; 5 received placebo; per-sample allocation not given. The investigators took samples on day 63 after the first vaccine or placebo injection. The CDR3 is made up of 14 amino acids. Losses at the gene ends were 5 bases for V and 5 bases for J; bases not matched to a gene: 4. Per germline, CDR1 WNHNN and CDR2 SYGVQD (reference sequence).

The sequence was collected from a person between 18 and 65 years old who received the Ad26.COV2.S COVID-19 vaccine or a placebo. The sample consisted of peripheral blood, taken in a trial of Ad26.COV2.S vaccine versus placebo. The chain joins TRBV10-1 to TRBJ2-7; 12 bases align to TRBD2. This chain's CDR3 is CASSSSGRAHEQYF. DNA for the CDR3: TGCGCCAGCAGTTCTAGCGGGAGGGCCCACGAGCAGTACTTC.